One TCR beta chain is described in this entry. The specificity of this receptor is unknown. Base qualities were left out, and no much larger clone turns up one base away. These data are taken from a study of blood T cell repertoires in COVID-19 (dated by TCRdb to about 2020). With regard to the full study: Samples covering the acute and convalescent phases of COVID-19 were provided by collaborators in the United States, Italy and Spain. The material from the prospective study consisted of cDNA or gDNA derived from T cells, B-cell-depleted T cells, or PBMCs. Subjects who had been exposed to COVID-19, were actively infected with it, or had recovered from it provided the deeply sampled blood TCRbeta repertoires that made up the dataset. A freely available public database, intended as a resource for researchers studying the immune response to SARS-CoV-2, is where the repertoires were released. The samples were drawn from two sources: the first 160 participants of the ongoing ImmuneRACE study, and 1,200 or so subjects contributed by 6 global collaborators. A de-identified subject ID, COVID-19 status, age in years and sex were almost always included in the sample metadata. Where available, HLA class I and class II types were obtained from metadata supplied by the sample provider rather than from assay-based typing.

The immunoSEQ Assay, a bias-controlled multiplex PCR, was used to amplify TCRbeta CDR3 regions from genomic DNA. The authors' analysis ran thus. Within the assay, amplification of reference gene primers was used to estimate how many nucleated cells each sample contained. To quantify the absolute abundance of each unique TCRbeta CDR3 rearrangement, sequence reads were collapsed and filtered. For each sample, productive Simpson clonality was calculated by taking the square root of Simpson's diversity index across productive rearrangements. Held by TCRdb, this immuneACCESS table contains in-frame sequences only and omits some clones. Under half of the omission traces to an unresolved V gene where checked; the cause of the rest is unknown. V, J and clone size are taken as reported in that table, and D and trimming were inferred from the DNA itself. The sample has some 460,000 clones on record, 70% to 90% of them singletons. The biggest ten clones account for approximately 2% of the sample.

Enrolling through a virtual design, the prospective study's participants ranged in age from roughly 18 to 89 years and lived across about two dozen United States geographic areas. In the prospective study, participants were assigned to cohorts based on the clinical history participants reported in a screening survey and a study questionnaire. In the prospective study, whole blood, serum and a nasopharyngeal or oropharyngeal swab were collected from each participant by mobile phlebotomists. Prospective study participants could optionally give additional blood draws and questionnaires over an approximately 2-month period. Blood samples from the prospective study were shipped frozen or at room temperature prior to DNA extraction. V loses 4 bases of germline sequence and J loses 6 bases, and the interval between the two ends is 10 bases. CDR1 and CDR2 are read off the germline V gene as KGHSH and LQKENI. Reading from cysteine to phenylalanine, the CDR3 counts 12 amino acids. The DNA shown is the 36-base CDR3, in frame from base 1.

Broad study findings and their caveats: How much clinical and demographic metadata was included differed by source and by participant, and the metadata was provided uncurated.

The receptor was isolated from a woman in her late teens or twenties with acute COVID-19. This receptor chain uses TRBV18 and TRBJ2-7; the D gene identity is not certain. Material for sequencing was PBMCs or T cells enriched from blood (not recorded which). The DNA reads TGTGCCAGCTCACTTACAGAAAGCGAGCAGTACTTC. The encoded protein is CASSLTESEQYF.